This passage covers 10 T cell receptor beta chains from one sample sequenced in a study of blood T cell repertoires in COVID-19. Sequencing used immunoSEQ multiplex PCR; TCRdb keeps in-frame clones, though not all of them. This repertoire shows 110,000 to 150,000 clones, 88% found once; its top ten account for over 9.5%. The sample consisted of peripheral blood. The receptors stem from a man aged 50 or older with active or convalescent COVID-19.

This rearrangement joins TRBV10-3 to TRBJ1-1; maybe TRBD1 (5 bases). CDR3 length: 11 residues. V lost 3 bases and J lost 11, with 10 bases in between. CDR1 is ENHRY, CDR2 SYGVKD, per germline. In DNA form, the CDR3 reads TGTGCCATCAGTGATGGCAGGGTGGCTTTCTTT. Residues: CAISDGRVAFF.

The chain employs TRBV19 and TRBJ2-7; maybe TRBD2 (6 bases). Germline V CDR1 and CDR2: LNHDA, SQIVND (reference sequence). V lost 1 base and J 7 bases, leaving 20 bases between the germline ends. There are 16 residues in the CDR3. The CDR3, as DNA: TGTGCCAGTAGTATAGCAGGAATCGGACGCCGGGGGGAGCAGTACTTC. This translates into CASSIAGIGRRGEQYF.

The J gene is TRBJ2-7, the V gene TRBV27, with 7 bases aligning to TRBD1. The CDR3 runs 12 residues. CDR1 is MNHEY, CDR2 SMNVEV, per germline (reference sequence). V was pared by 5 bases and J by 6 bases, with 4 bases of the junction left unmatched. The CDR3 protein is CASSQGVGEQYF. The CDR3 nucleotides are TGTGCCAGCAGTCAGGGGGTGGGCGAGCAGTACTTC.

This clone was counted once. CDR3 sequence: CASSFYGSGNTGELFF. The CDR3 DNA reads TGTGCCAGCAGTTTTTATGGAAGCGGAAACACCGGGGAGCTGTTTTTT. The genes are TRBV28 and TRBJ2-2; maybe TRBD2 (5 bases). Germline V gene sequence: CDR1 MDHEN, CDR2 SYDVKM. V shed 3 bases and J shed 2 bases, with 13 bases lying between them. The CDR3 has 16 amino acids.

This rearrangement joins TRBV27 to TRBJ2-2, with D tentatively TRBD1 (5 bases). Trimming shortened V by 5 bases and J by 1 base, and 8 bases separated the two germline ends. CDR1 and CDR2 (germline): MNHEY, SMNVEV (reference sequence). CDR3 length: 14 amino acids. The CDR3 region is CASSPTVNTGELFF. For the CDR3, the DNA is TGTGCCAGCAGTCCGACAGTGAACACCGGGGAGCTGTTTTTT.

V is TRBV7-3 and J is TRBJ1-1, with 10 bases matching TRBD1. Germline V gene lookup returns CDR1 SGHTA and CDR2 FQGTGA. The junction had 3 bases not matched to a gene; V was cut back by 5 bases and J by 6 bases. This CDR3 has 13 residues. The CDR3 reads CASSPGTGAEAFF. Written as DNA, the CDR3 is TGTGCCAGCAGCCCGGGGACAGGGGCTGAAGCTTTCTTT.

V is TRBV18 and J is TRBJ2-5; 9 bases match TRBD1. The CDR3 has 16 residues. The V gene end was trimmed by 0 bases and the J gene end by 4 bases; junction bases not matched to a gene: 6. The V gene's germline CDR1 is KGHSH and CDR2 LQKENI. CDR3 sequence reads: CASSPPGTGLPETQYF. CDR3 bases: TGTGCCAGCTCACCACCCGGGACAGGGCTCCCAGAGACCCAGTACTTC. The full variable domain, rest sourced from reference TRBV18 and TRBJ2-5, is NAGVMQNPRHLVRRRGQEARLRCSPMKGHSHVYWYRQLPEEGLKFMVYLQKENIIDESGMPKERFSAEFPKEGPSILRIQQVVRGDSAAYFCASSPPGTGLPETQYFGPGTRLLVL.

The chain employs TRBV29-1 and TRBJ1-2, with 7 bases fitting TRBD1. The V segment lost 7 bases and the J segment 0 bases; nucleotides outside the gene matches: 2. Germline V gene lookup returns CDR1 SQVTM and CDR2 ANQGSEA. The CDR3 consists of 12 residues. CDR3 DNA: TGCAGCGGGGACAGCCCTAACTATGGCTACACCTTC. Its translation is CSGDSPNYGYTF.

The genes are TRBV3-1 (or the pseudogene TRBV3-2) and TRBJ2-7; 12 bases agree with TRBD2. Germline V CDR1 and CDR2: LGHDT, YNNKEL (reference sequence). The CDR3 is 18 amino acids. V trimming: 1 base; J trimming: 4 bases; junction bases outside the gene matches: 11. The CDR3 DNA follows: TGTGCCAGCAGCCAAGTCCGGACTAGCGGGGCTAGGCGGTACGAGCAGTACTTC. This sequence encodes CASSQVRTSGARRYEQYF.

The V call is TRBV28, the J call TRBJ2-5; TRBD1 agrees at 7 bases. The V gene end was trimmed by 5 bases and the J gene end by 3 bases; junction bases not matched to a gene: 9. The germline CDR1 and CDR2 sequences are MDHEN and SYDVKM. The CDR3 contains 15 residues. CDR3 protein: CASSPTGTVEETQYF. The DNA for the CDR3 is TGTGCCAGCAGTCCAACCGGGACAGTAGAAGAGACCCAGTACTTC.